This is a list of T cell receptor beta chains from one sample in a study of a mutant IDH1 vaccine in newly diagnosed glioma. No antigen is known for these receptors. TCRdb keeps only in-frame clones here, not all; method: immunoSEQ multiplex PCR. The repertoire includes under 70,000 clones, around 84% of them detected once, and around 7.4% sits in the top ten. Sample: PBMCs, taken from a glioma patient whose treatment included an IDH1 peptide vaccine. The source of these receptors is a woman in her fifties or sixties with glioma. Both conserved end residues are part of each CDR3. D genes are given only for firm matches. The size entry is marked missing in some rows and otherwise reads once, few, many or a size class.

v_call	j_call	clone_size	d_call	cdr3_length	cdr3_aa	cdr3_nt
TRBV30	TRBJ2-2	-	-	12	CACSTGTGELFF	TGTGCCTGTAGTACAGGGACCGGGGAGCTGTTTTTT
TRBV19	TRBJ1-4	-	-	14	CARKEQGPNEKLFF	TGTGCCAGAAAAGAACAGGGACCTAATGAAAAACTGTTTTTT
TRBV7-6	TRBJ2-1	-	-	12	CASSETVGEQFF	TGTGCCAGCAGCGAGACAGTCGGTGAGCAGTTCTTC
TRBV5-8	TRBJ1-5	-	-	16	CASSLGDPRSNQPQHF	TGTGCCAGCAGCTTAGGGGACCCCAGGTCCAATCAGCCCCAGCATTTT
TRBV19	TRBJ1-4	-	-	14	CASSILGENEKLFF	TGTGCCAGTAGTATCTTGGGGGAAAATGAAAAACTGTTTTTT
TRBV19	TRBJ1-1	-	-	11	CASSIAGKAFF	TGTGCCAGTAGTATAGCCGGGAAAGCTTTCTTT
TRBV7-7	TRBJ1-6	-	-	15	CASSWATVDYSPLHF	TGTGCTAGCAGCTGGGCGACGGTAGATTATTCACCCCTCCACTTT
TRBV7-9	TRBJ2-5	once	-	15	CASRLVGGPQETQYF	TGTGCCAGCAGACTGGTGGGGGGTCCCCAAGAGACCCAGTACTTC
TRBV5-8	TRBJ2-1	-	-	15	CASSLIGAKGNEQFF	TGTGCCAGCAGCTTGATTGGGGCGAAGGGAAATGAGCAGTTCTTC
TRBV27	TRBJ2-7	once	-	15	CASSLYGGSSYEQYF	TGTGCCAGCAGTTTATATGGTGGTTCCTCCTACGAGCAGTACTTC
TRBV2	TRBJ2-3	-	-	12	CASDMSTDTQYF	TGTGCCAGTGACATGAGCACAGATACGCAGTATTTT
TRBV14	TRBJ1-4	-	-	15	CASSSRTSGNEKLFF	TGTGCCAGCAGCTCAAGAACGTCTGGTAATGAAAAACTGTTTTTT
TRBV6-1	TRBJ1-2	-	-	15	CASSPEIEGIYGYTF	TGTGCCAGCAGCCCCGAAATAGAGGGGATCTATGGCTACACCTTC
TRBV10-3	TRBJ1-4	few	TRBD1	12	CATTDRDEKLFF	TGTGCCACGACGGACAGGGATGAAAAACTGTTTTTT
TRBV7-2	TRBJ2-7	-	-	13	CASSLGGSPEQYF	TGTGCCAGCAGCTTAGGGGGGTCCCCCGAGCAGTACTTC
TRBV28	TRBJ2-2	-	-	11	CASSIFRELFF	TGTGCCAGCAGTATTTTTCGGGAGCTGTTTTTT
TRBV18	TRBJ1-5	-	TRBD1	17	CASSPPGDRESNQPQHF	TGTGCCAGCTCACCACCGGGGGACAGGGAGAGCAATCAGCCCCAGCATTTT
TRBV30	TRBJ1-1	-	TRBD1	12	CAWSSGQVIAFF	TGTGCCTGGAGTTCCGGACAGGTGATAGCTTTCTTT
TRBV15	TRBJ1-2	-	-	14	CATSRRELLSGYTF	TGTGCCACCAGCAGACGGGAGCTACTCTCTGGCTACACCTTC
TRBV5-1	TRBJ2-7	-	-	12	CASSYRGHEQYF	TGCGCCAGCAGTTACCGGGGCCACGAGCAGTACTTC
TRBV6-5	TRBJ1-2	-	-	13	CASSPGGRRGYTF	TGTGCCAGCAGTCCCGGGGGCCGGCGGGGCTACACCTTC
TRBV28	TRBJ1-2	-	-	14	CASSSMEGNYGYTF	TGTGCCAGCAGCTCTATGGAGGGGAACTATGGCTACACCTTC
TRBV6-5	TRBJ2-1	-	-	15	CASSPGTSTYNEQFF	TGTGCCAGCAGTCCCGGGACGTCAACTTACAATGAGCAGTTCTTC
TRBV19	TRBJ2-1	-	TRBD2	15	CASSPWGGDYNEQFF	TGTGCCAGTAGTCCCTGGGGGGGGGACTACAATGAGCAGTTCTTC
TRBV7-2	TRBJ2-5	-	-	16	CASSLGMQTWGETQYF	TGTGCCAGCAGCTTAGGGATGCAAACTTGGGGAGAGACCCAGTACTTC